Described below is a single T cell receptor beta chain sequence and its context. Its target is unknown. The sample is drawn from a study of CD4 T cell repertoires in COVID-19. These memory T cells were uncultured and sequenced directly after ex vivo isolation. Points from the study as a whole: SARS-CoV and/or HKU1 spike cultures shared between about 6.5 and 25% of SARS-CoV-2 clonotypes.

Generated by immunoSEQ multiplex PCR, the TCRdb table keeps only in-frame clones and is missing some. The sample consists of over 75,000 clones, 80% to 90% of them appearing once. The sample in question was CD4+ T cells from peripheral blood, obtained after recovery from COVID-19. The sequence derives from a human donor who had COVID-19.

Written as DNA, the CDR3 is TGTGCCAGCAGCTTGAGTGTCAGGGTAAATGAGCAGTTCTTC. It translates to CASSLSVRVNEQFF. V is TRBV7-2 and J is TRBJ2-1; tentatively, D is TRBD1 (5 bases). Germline assignment: CDR1 SGHTA and CDR2 FQGNSA. The CDR3 runs to 14 residues. With 3 bases removed from V and 7 bases from J, the gap between germline ends came to 13 bases.